The source of this T cell receptor beta chain is a study of blood T cell repertoires in COVID-19 (dated by TCRdb to the early 2020s). Describing the broader study: Samples from collaborators originated in the United States, Italy and Spain and spanned both the acute and convalescent phases of COVID-19. The material from the prospective study consisted of cDNA or gDNA derived from T cells, B-cell-depleted T cells, or PBMCs. Subjects who had been exposed to COVID-19, were actively infected with it, or had recovered from it provided the deeply sampled blood TCRbeta repertoires that made up the dataset. A freely available public database, intended as a resource for researchers studying the immune response to SARS-CoV-2, is where the repertoires were released. Samples came from the ongoing ImmuneRACE study (first 160 participants) plus 1,254 subjects from 6 global collaborators. Sample metadata almost always included a de-identified subject ID, COVID-19 status, age in years and sex. HLA class I and class II types, where available, came from metadata supplied by the sample provider rather than from assay-based typing. Overall results and qualifications from the work: The amount of clinical and demographic metadata varied by source and participant and was provided uncurated.

As for this clone: This receptor's antigen is unknown. No base quality values were provided; no much bigger clone lies one nucleotide off.

Spanning cysteine to phenylalanine, the CDR3 consists of 15 amino acids. Here the CDR3 DNA is all that survives: 45 bases in frame from base 1. CDR1 and CDR2 (SNHLY, FYNNEI) derive from the germline V gene. V ends up 3 bases short and J 9 bases short, with an unmatched junction base count of 7. In the prospective study, participants were roughly 18 to 90 years old, resided in 20 to 30 geographic areas of the United States, and were enrolled through a virtual design. In the prospective study, participants were assigned to cohorts based on the clinical history participants reported in a screening survey and a study questionnaire. Recovered participants in ImmuneRACE Cohort 3 were defined as having two consecutive negative NP/OP PCR tests, clearance from a healthcare professional, or resolution of symptoms. In the prospective study, whole blood, serum and a nasopharyngeal or oropharyngeal swab were collected from each participant by mobile phlebotomists. Prospective study participants could optionally give additional blood draws and questionnaires over an approximately two-month period. Blood samples from the prospective study were shipped frozen or at room temperature prior to DNA extraction.

TCRbeta CDR3 regions were amplified from genomic DNA using the immunoSEQ Assay, a bias-controlled multiplex PCR. Regarding the original processing steps: The number of nucleated cells in each sample was estimated by amplification of reference gene primers within the assay. To quantify the absolute abundance of each unique TCRbeta CDR3 rearrangement, sequence reads were collapsed and filtered. For each sample, productive Simpson clonality was calculated as the square root of Simpson's diversity index across productive rearrangements. TCRdb took this table from immuneACCESS and kept in-frame rearrangements with V and J called. Such tables lack part of the clones; where checked against another copy, unresolved V genes explain under half of the gap, and the rest is unexplained. V and J calls and clone size are those listed in that table; D and trimming were worked out from the DNA. This sample gives approximately 260,000 clones in total; roughly four fifths of them show up just once. Approximately 3.6% of the sample rests with the top ten.

The source material was PBMCs or T cells enriched from blood (not recorded which). The TCR originated in a man aged 50 or older who had recovered from COVID-19. The sequence links TRBV2 to TRBJ2-1; TRBD2 matches 11 bases in the middle. At the DNA level, the sequence is TGTGCCAGCAGTGACATAGCGGGGGGGCAGGGTGAGCAGTTCTTC. Translated, it reads CASSDIAGGQGEQFF.